The entry that follows covers one T cell receptor (beta chain) sequence. The source of the sample is a study of blood T cell repertoires in COVID-19. Study in general: Whether acute or convalescent, the COVID-19 samples came from the United States, Italy and Spain. In each case, the material was cDNA or gDNA derived from T cells, B-cell-depleted T cells, or PBMCs.

Original handling: By means of reference gene primer amplification, nucleated cell counts were estimated. The protocol was immunoSEQ multiplex PCR, while the TCRdb copy is restricted to in-frame clones and leaves out a portion. The D gene and trimming were derived from the DNA, and the V and J assignments and clone size from that table. The table lists approximately 140,000 clones, 75% to 90% of them singletons. The CDR3 covers 15 residues. The trim removed 4 bases at V and 3 bases at J, leaving 9 bases unmatched. Germline CDR1 SGHRS, CDR2 YFSETQ. The sample taken for sequencing was peripheral blood. The chain employs TRBV5-1 and TRBJ1-2, with 7 positions matching TRBD1. The TCR was taken from a man in his sixties with active or convalescent COVID-19. CDR3 loop: CASSPITGTDYGYTF. The DNA for the CDR3 is TGCGCCAGCAGCCCCATCACTGGGACAGACTATGGCTACACCTTC.